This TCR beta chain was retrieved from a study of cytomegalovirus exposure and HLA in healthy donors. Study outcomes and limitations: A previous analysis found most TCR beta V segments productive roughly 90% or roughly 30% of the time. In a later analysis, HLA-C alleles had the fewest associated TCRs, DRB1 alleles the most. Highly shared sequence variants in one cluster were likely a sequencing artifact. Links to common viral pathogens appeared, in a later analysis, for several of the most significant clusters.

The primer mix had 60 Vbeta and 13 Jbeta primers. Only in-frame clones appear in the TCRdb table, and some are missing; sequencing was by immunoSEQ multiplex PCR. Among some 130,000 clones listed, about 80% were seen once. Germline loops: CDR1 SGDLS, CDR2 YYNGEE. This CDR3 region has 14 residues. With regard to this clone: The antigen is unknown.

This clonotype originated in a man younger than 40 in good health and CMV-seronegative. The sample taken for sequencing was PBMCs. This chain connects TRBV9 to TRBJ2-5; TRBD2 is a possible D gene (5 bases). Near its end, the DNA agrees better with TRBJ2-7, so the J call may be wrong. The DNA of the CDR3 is TGTGCCAGCAGCGCAGACCCATCGGGGTACGAGCAGTACTTC. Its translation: CASSADPSGYEQYF.